The clone carrying this T cell receptor beta chain has more than one count but fewer than ten. The entry originates in a study of CD8+ T cells in alopecia areata. Isolated RNA was reverse transcribed into cDNA used as the sequencing template. Sequencing used immunoSEQ multiplex PCR; TCRdb keeps in-frame clones, though not all of them. The data show 98,000 or so clones, around 59% seen once. Germline CDR1 is SQVTM and CDR2 is ANQGSEA. V was pared by 1 base and J by 3 bases, with 10 bases between. The CDR3 consists of 13 residues. V is TRBV29-1 and J is TRBJ2-7; D is possibly TRBD2 (7 bases). Specimen: CD8+ T cells sorted from blood. The clonotype comes from a human donor in good health. The DNA of the CDR3 is TGCAGCGTTGAAGGCGGGGGCGTCTACGAGCAGTACTTC. It encodes CSVEGGGVYEQYF.